The next 21 T cell receptor beta chains were all read from a single sample in a study of blood T cell repertoires in COVID-19. Libraries were prepared by immunoSEQ multiplex PCR; TCRdb keeps only in-frame clonotypes and omits some of them. The top ten hold about 6% of the sample, which has about 320,000 clones, 89% seen once. What was sequenced was peripheral blood. The receptors here all came from a man between 18 and 29 years old who had recovered from COVID-19.

This clone was seen a few times. The chain combines TRBV5-1 with TRBJ1-2; 8 bases map to TRBD1. Trimming cost V 4 bases and J 5 bases; bases outside gene matches: 7. This CDR3 has 14 amino acids. The germline CDR1 and CDR2 sequences are SGHRS and YFSETQ. In DNA, the CDR3 is TGCGCCAGCAGCCTGGACAGGGTGGAGTATGGCTACACCTTC. Translation gives CASSLDRVEYGYTF.

This sequence joins TRBV9 and TRBJ1-5, with a tentative D call TRBD1 (6 bases). The CDR3 runs to 17 residues. Germline CDR1 reads SGDLS; CDR2 reads YYNGEE. V was trimmed by 4 bases and J by 7 bases, leaving 24 bases between them. This CDR3 is CASSPKSPGEFEQPQHF. The CDR3 nucleotides read TGTGCCAGCAGCCCGAAATCCCCAGGGGAATTTGAGCAGCCCCAGCATTTT.

The chain employs TRBV20-1 and TRBJ2-5; 8 nucleotides align to TRBD1. Trimming cost V 3 bases and J 5 bases; bases outside gene matches: 8. The length of the CDR3 is 14 residues. CDR1 and CDR2 from the germline V gene are DFQATT and SNEGSKA (reference sequence). The CDR3 loop is CSASLPGGSETQYF. The CDR3 DNA is TGCAGTGCTAGTCTCCCAGGGGGCTCTGAGACCCAGTACTTC.

The DNA for the CDR3 is TGCGCCAGCAGCGGCCACTCGGGGACTGAAGCTTTCTTT. This translates into CASSGHSGTEAFF. The chain combines TRBV5-1 with TRBJ1-1; D unclear. This CDR3 comprises 13 residues. Looked up from germline, CDR1 is SGHRS and CDR2 is YFSETQ. V lost 4 bases to trimming and J lost 5 bases, with 12 bases between them.

This clone has only a few counts. The CDR3 loop is CSVDLEANTGELFF. CDR3 nucleotide sequence: TGCAGCGTTGACTTGGAGGCGAACACCGGGGAGCTGTTTTTT. The rearrangement joins TRBV29-1 to TRBJ2-2, with D possibly being TRBD2 (5 bases). In germline, CDR1 is SQVTM, CDR2 ANQGSEA. This CDR3 region has 14 residues. Trimming removed 3 bases from V and 0 bases from J, with 8 bases in between.

The chain links TRBV2 to TRBJ1-5, with D perhaps TRBD1 (5 bases). Trimming pared 2 bases from V and 4 bases from J, leaving 18 bases between. This CDR3 is 17 amino acids long. Per the germline V gene, CDR1 is SNHLY and CDR2 is FYNNEI. Here the CDR3 DNA reads TGTGCCAGCAGTGAAAATTGGAGGGGCGATTGGAATCAGCCCCAGCATTTT. Protein sequence: CASSENWRGDWNQPQHF.

This chain joins TRBV15 and TRBJ1-4, with 12 bases matching TRBD1. This CDR3 is built from 14 residues. Germline V CDR1 and CDR2: LNHNV, YYDKDF (reference sequence). V was clipped by 7 bases and J by 8 bases; unmatched bases: 5. The CDR3 sequence: CATTRDRGHEKLFF. The CDR3 DNA is TGTGCCACCACCCGGGACAGGGGGCACGAAAAACTGTTTTTT. Full variable domain (missing parts from reference TRBV15 and TRBJ1-4): DAMVIQNPRYQVTQFGKPVTLSCSQTLNHNVMYWYQQKSSQAPKLLFHYYDKDFNNEADTPDNFQSRRPNTSFCFLDIRSPGLGDTAMYLCATTRDRGHEKLFFGSGTQLSVL.

V and J are TRBV5-8 and TRBJ2-7, with a weak D call TRBD1 (6 bases). Looked up from germline, CDR1 is SGHTS and CDR2 is YDEGEE. The CDR3 length is 14 residues. Trimming removed 2 bases from V and 3 bases from J, with 12 bases in between. The CDR3 loop reads CASSLTGSFYEQYF. The CDR3 DNA sequence: TGTGCCAGCAGCTTAACAGGGTCCTTCTACGAGCAGTACTTC.

This rearrangement joins TRBV3-1 (or the pseudogene TRBV3-2) to TRBJ1-1, with 9 bases aligning to TRBD1. Trimming at V came to 4 bases and at J to 8 bases, leaving 11 bases not matched to a gene. The CDR3 spans 15 residues. CDR1 and CDR2 (germline): LGHDT, YNNKEL (reference sequence). CDR3 nucleotides: TGTGCCAGCAGCCGACCGGGACAGGGATTGATGGAAGCTTTCTTT. Translated, it gives CASSRPGQGLMEAFF.

In regard to this clone: The sample carries other DNA sequences with the same CDR3. This sequence joins TRBV5-1 and TRBJ2-7, with TRBD1 matching over 7 bases. The CDR3 extends over 14 amino acids. After removal of 0 bases from V and 1 base from J, the junction contained 1 base not matched to a gene. The germline V gene encodes CDR1 SGHRS and CDR2 YFSETQ. CDR3 region: CASSLGQGSYEQYF. CDR3 bases: TGCGCCAGCAGCTTGGGACAGGGTTCCTACGAGCAGTACTTC.

This chain joins TRBV7-2 and TRBJ2-5; 9 bases map to TRBD2. Germline CDR1 is SGHTA and CDR2 is FQGNSA. The CDR3 sequence is 14 residues long. V trimming: 1 base; J trimming: 3 bases; junction bases outside the gene matches: 0. CDR3 sequence: CASSLVAGEETQYF. CDR3 DNA: TGTGCCAGCAGCTTAGTAGCGGGAGAAGAGACCCAGTACTTC.

This chain uses TRBV9 with TRBJ1-4; no reliable D call. This CDR3 comprises 15 residues. The germline V gene has CDR1 SGDLS and CDR2 YYNGEE. V lost 0 bases and J lost 4, with 10 bases in between. CDR3 nucleotide sequence: TGTGCCAGCAGCGTAGGCCGGGGAGGTAATGAAAAACTGTTTTTT. Encoded protein: CASSVGRGGNEKLFF.

A single count supports this clone. The V gene is TRBV18, the J gene TRBJ1-4; TRBD1 is a possible D gene (5 bases). Trimming pared 4 bases from V and 4 bases from J, leaving 10 bases between. This CDR3 comprises 14 residues. The germline V gene has CDR1 KGHSH and CDR2 LQKENI. Here the CDR3 DNA reads TGTGCCAGCTCACACGACAGTCATAATGAAAAACTGTTTTTT. Translating it yields CASSHDSHNEKLFF.

This rearrangement joins TRBV15 to TRBJ2-7, with 7 nucleotides matching TRBD2. Germline CDR1 reads LNHNV; CDR2 reads YYDKDF (reference sequence). With V trimmed by 6 bases and J by 6 bases, 11 bases remained unmatched. CDR3 size: 14 residues. In nucleotides, the CDR3 is TGTGCCACCAGAAGCGGGACTCTTCTACGCGAGCAGTACTTC. Its protein product is CATRSGTLLREQYF.

Here the CDR3 DNA reads TGTGCCAGTAAGGGGTCGTTGGCCACTGAAGCTTTCTTT. Protein: CASKGSLATEAFF. The V call is TRBV19, the J call TRBJ1-1; maybe TRBD1 (5 bases). The CDR3 covers 13 residues. Trimming pared 7 bases from V and 4 bases from J, leaving 13 bases between. Germline V gene data show CDR1 as LNHDA and CDR2 as SQIVND (reference sequence).

The V gene is TRBV9, the J gene TRBJ1-1; D is perhaps TRBD1 (5 bases). There are 14 residues in the CDR3. Deletions cut 4 bases from V and 4 bases from J, with 14 bases between. Germline CDR1 reads SGDLS; CDR2 reads YYNGEE. The CDR3 bases are TGTGCCAGCAGCCCGGGGGTTGGGGGCACTGAAGCTTTCTTT. This translates into CASSPGVGGTEAFF.

V and J are TRBV7-9 and TRBJ2-7, with TRBD2 matching 9 bases. The CDR3 loop spans 14 amino acids. The germline V gene encodes CDR1 SEHNR and CDR2 FQNEAQ (reference sequence). The junction had 10 bases not matched to a gene; V was cut back by 5 bases and J by 8 bases. CDR3 DNA sequence: TGTGCCAGCAGCCTCTCCATAGCGGGAGTGAAGCAGTACTTC. The encoded protein is CASSLSIAGVKQYF. The complete variable domain, with remaining parts taken from reference TRBV7-9 and TRBJ2-7, reads DTGVSQNPRHKITKRGQNVTFRCDPISEHNRLYWYRQTLGQGPEFLTYFQNEAQLEKSRLLSDRFSAERPKGSFSTLEIQRTEQGDSAMYLCASSLSIAGVKQYFGPGTRLTVT.

This clone was seen only a few times. This chain uses TRBV10-2 with TRBJ2-7; TRBD2 matches 7 bases. The germline CDR1 and CDR2 sequences are WSHSY and SAAADI. The CDR3 consists of 14 residues. Trimming removed 0 bases from V and 4 bases from J; junction bases left unmatched: 3. CDR3 sequence: CASSESGGGYEQYF. The CDR3 nucleotides read TGCGCCAGCAGTGAGTCGGGGGGAGGGTACGAGCAGTACTTC.

The chain employs TRBV12-3 or TRBV12-4 and TRBJ1-5; unclear D gene. V was shortened by 6 bases and J by 5 bases, with 11 bases between the two germline ends. This CDR3 contains 13 residues. The CDR3 protein is CASSRDRDQPQHF. The CDR3 bases are TGTGCCAGCAGCCGGGATAGGGATCAGCCCCAGCATTTT.

The chain is built from TRBV6-5 and TRBJ2-5; weak D call: TRBD1 (6 bases). The CDR3 spans 16 residues. The V end was cut by 4 bases, the J end by 2 bases, with 17 bases between. Germline CDR1 reads MNHEY; CDR2 reads SVGAGI. The CDR3 sequence is CASSSQSWTAQETQYF. The CDR3 bases are TGTGCCAGCAGTTCACAATCCTGGACAGCTCAAGAGACCCAGTACTTC.

This chain uses TRBV19 with TRBJ2-1; 9 bases map to TRBD1. This CDR3 comprises 16 residues. Trimming took 5 bases from V and 7 from J; bases not matched to a gene: 12. The germline gives CDR1 LNHDA, CDR2 SQIVND (reference sequence). For the CDR3, the DNA is TGTGCCAGTAGTTTGTATTCCCGAGACAGGGGGAATGAGCAGTTCTTC. It is translated as CASSLYSRDRGNEQFF.